This T cell receptor (beta chain) was sequenced for a study of cytomegalovirus exposure and HLA in healthy donors. About the research overall: The study's early data release held tens of millions of unique TCRs from HLA-typed donors.

The PCR had 60 Vbeta and 13 Jbeta primers. Authors' processing steps: Later, an analysis found about 80 million unique TCR beta chains, and about 10 million of these were shared. Clones were sequenced by immunoSEQ multiplex PCR, and TCRdb holds only the in-frame ones, with some missing. The V and J calls and clone size are taken from that table; D and trimming were inferred from the DNA. The table includes 150,000 or so clones, approximately 80% detected once. Remarks on this clone: Antigen: not known.

Findings of the study overall: Prior analysis indicated that the majority of TCR beta V segments exhibited productivity approximately 87% or approximately 30% of the time.

The sequenced sample was PBMCs. This TCR came from a man aged 30 to 45 in good health and CMV-seronegative.

CDR3: CASSRGEQGANQPQHF. In nucleotides, the CDR3 is TGTGCCAGCAGCCGGGGGGAACAGGGGGCCAATCAGCCCCAGCATTTT. J is TRBJ1-5 and V is TRBV7-2, with 9 bases that match TRBD1. Germline V gene lookup returns CDR1 SGHTA and CDR2 FQGNSA. V dropped 5 bases and J dropped 3; count of bases not matched to a gene: 8. CDR3 length equals 16 residues.